A single sample gave rise to the 9 T cell receptor beta chains below, sequenced in a study of OX40 agonist ivuxolimab in advanced cancers. Assay used: immunoSEQ multiplex PCR; TCRdb lists only in-frame clones, some missing. Counted here are 45,000 to 60,000 clones, roughly nine tenths occurring once; the ten biggest clones make up approximately 6%. The material sequenced was CD4+ or CD8+ T cells sorted from blood, taken in a trial of the OX40 agonist ivuxolimab. These receptor sequences come from an adult with an advanced solid tumor such as melanoma, head and neck, liver or kidney cancer.

This clone came up once. V gene TRBV7-9 combines with J gene TRBJ1-2, with TRBD1 as a possible D gene (5 bases). Per the germline V gene, CDR1 is SEHNR and CDR2 is FQNEAQ (reference sequence). V was shortened by 7 bases and J by 4 bases, with 10 bases between the two germline ends. CDR3 size: 12 residues. CDR3 DNA: TGTGCCAGCACCCTAGGGGTCTATGGCTACACCTTC. Its translation: CASTLGVYGYTF.

This clone came up once. The V call is TRBV4-1, the J call TRBJ2-2, with a possible D match to TRBD1 (5 bases). Looked up from germline, CDR1 is MGHRA and CDR2 is YSYEKL. The V and J ends lost 0 bases and 4 bases respectively, with 9 bases between them. CDR3 size: 15 residues. The CDR3 reads CASSQDLGVTGELFF. DNA for the CDR3: TGCGCCAGCAGCCAAGATCTAGGGGTCACCGGGGAGCTGTTTTTT.

The V and J genes are TRBV9 and TRBJ2-2; possibly TRBD1 or TRBD2 for D (6 bases each). The CDR3 runs to 16 residues. V lost 4 bases to trimming and J lost 3 bases, with 16 bases between them. CDR1 and CDR2 (germline): SGDLS, YYNGEE. The CDR3 sequence is CASSFREGGDTGELFF. DNA for the CDR3: TGTGCCAGCAGCTTCCGCGAGGGGGGTGACACCGGGGAGCTGTTTTTT.

This clone was detected only once. The rearrangement uses TRBV28 and TRBJ2-5; D remains unclear. The V gene lost 2 bases and the J gene lost 5 bases, with 12 bases spanning the gap. Per the germline V gene, CDR1 is MDHEN and CDR2 is SYDVKM. The CDR3 is 14 amino acids. This chain's CDR3 is CASSLVSAIETQYF. The DNA for the CDR3 is TGTGCCAGCAGTTTAGTGTCAGCTATCGAGACCCAGTACTTC.

The rearrangement joins TRBV13 to TRBJ1-3; a possible D gene is TRBD1 (6 bases). V shed 0 bases and J shed 0 bases, with 9 bases lying between them. Germline V gene lookup returns CDR1 PRHDT and CDR2 FYEKMQ (reference sequence). The CDR3 runs to 16 residues. The CDR3 DNA sequence: TGTGCCAGCAGCTTAGGTACAGGGCGCTCTGGAAACACCATATATTTT. Amino acid sequence: CASSLGTGRSGNTIYF. Looking up the rest from reference TRBV13 and TRBJ1-3 gives the full variable domain: AAGVIQSPRHLIKEKRETATLKCYPIPRHDTVYWYQQGPGQDPQFLISFYEKMQSDKGSIPDRFSAQQFSDYHSELNMSSLELGDSALYFCASSLGTGRSGNTIYFGEGSWLTVV.

V and J are TRBV9 and TRBJ1-3, with 7 bases aligning to TRBD1. From germline, CDR1 is SGDLS and CDR2 YYNGEE. The CDR3 sequence is 16 residues long. The ends lost 2 bases at V and 4 bases at J; junction bases unmatched: 9. The CDR3 DNA is TGTGCCAGCAGCGTTACTAGGGGGCTGGGGGGAAACACCATATATTTT. Translating it yields CASSVTRGLGGNTIYF.

The chain uses TRBV7-9 and TRBJ1-1; D is ambiguous. Trimming cost V 3 bases and J 7 bases, with 9 bases left between them. The CDR3 contains 12 residues. CDR1 and CDR2 from the germline V gene are SEHNR and FQNEAQ (reference sequence). Here the CDR3 reads CASSFDPYEAFF. CDR3 in DNA: TGTGCCAGCAGCTTTGATCCGTATGAAGCTTTCTTT.

The chain carries TRBV9 and TRBJ2-3; tentatively, D is TRBD2 (5 bases). Germline V gene sequence: CDR1 SGDLS, CDR2 YYNGEE. The CDR3 is 12 residues long. V lost 2 bases, J lost 6 bases, and 7 bases lay in between. CDR3 nucleotides: TGTGCCAGCAGCGTTTCGGGGGATACGCAGTATTTT. Translated, it gives CASSVSGDTQYF.

This rearrangement joins TRBV11-2 to TRBJ2-7; D is ambiguous. This CDR3 has 12 amino acids. V was clipped by 2 bases and J by 6 bases, with 8 bases between them. In germline, CDR1 is SGHAT, CDR2 FQNNGV. For the CDR3, the DNA is TGTGCCAGCAGCTTACCGGGTGCCGAGCAGTACTTC. This gives the protein CASSLPGAEQYF.